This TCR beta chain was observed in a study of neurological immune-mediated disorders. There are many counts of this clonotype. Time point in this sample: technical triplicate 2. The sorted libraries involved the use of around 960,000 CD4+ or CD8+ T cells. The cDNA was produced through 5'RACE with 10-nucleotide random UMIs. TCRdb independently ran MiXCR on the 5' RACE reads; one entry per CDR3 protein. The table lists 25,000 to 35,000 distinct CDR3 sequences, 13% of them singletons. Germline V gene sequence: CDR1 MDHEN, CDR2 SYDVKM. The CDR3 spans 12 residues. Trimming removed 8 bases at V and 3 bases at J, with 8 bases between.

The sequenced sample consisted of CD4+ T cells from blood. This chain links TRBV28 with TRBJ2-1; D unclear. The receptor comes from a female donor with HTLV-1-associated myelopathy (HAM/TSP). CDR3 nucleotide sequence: TGTGCCAGCCACGACCACTACAATGAGCAGTTCTTC. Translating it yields CASHDHYNEQFF. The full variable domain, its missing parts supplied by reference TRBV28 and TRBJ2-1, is DVKVTQSSRYLVKRTGEKVFLECVQDMDHENMFWYRQDPGLGLRLIYFSYDVKMKEKGDIPEGYSVSREKKERFSLILESASTNQTSMYLCASHDHYNEQFFGPGTRLTVL.